These T cell receptor beta chains were read from a single sample in a study of cytotoxic CD8 clonotypes in ibrutinib-treated CLL. The data were produced by immunoSEQ multiplex PCR, yet TCRdb's version contains in-frame clones alone and is incomplete. The sample holds some 140,000 clones, under 95% seen once. Sequencing was performed on PBMCs, taken after 12 months of ibrutinib treatment. These receptors were collected from a human donor with chronic lymphocytic leukemia. CDR3s include the opening cysteine and the closing phenylalanine or tryptophan. A D gene is named only where the DNA matches it firmly. Size values are once, few and many counts, or a class for expanded clones, and some rows have none.

d_gene: .
abundance: few
v_gene: TRBV2
j_gene: TRBJ1-5
CDR3aa: CASRGREDQPQHF
CDR3nt: TGTGCCAGTAGGGGGAGGGAAGACCAGCCCCAGCATTTT

d_gene: .
abundance: .
v_gene: TRBV4-2
j_gene: TRBJ2-6
CDR3aa: CASSQTPEAPSGANVLTF
CDR3nt: TGTGCCAGCAGCCAAACCCCGGAGGCACCCTCTGGGGCCAACGTCCTGACTTTC

d_gene: TRBD2
abundance: .
v_gene: TRBV2
j_gene: TRBJ2-7
CDR3aa: CASSEFGTSESYEQYF
CDR3nt: TGTGCCAGCAGTGAATTCGGGACTAGCGAGTCCTACGAGCAGTACTTC

d_gene: TRBD2
abundance: .
v_gene: TRBV7-3
j_gene: TRBJ2-1
CDR3aa: CASSFSGISYNEQFF
CDR3nt: TGTGCCAGCAGTTTTAGCGGGATCTCCTACAATGAGCAGTTCTTC

d_gene: TRBD1
abundance: .
v_gene: TRBV28
j_gene: TRBJ2-7
CDR3aa: CASSLAGQGSYEQYF
CDR3nt: TGTGCCAGCAGTTTAGCGGGACAGGGGTCCTACGAGCAGTACTTC

d_gene: .
abundance: .
v_gene: TRBV25-1
j_gene: TRBJ2-5
CDR3aa: CASSPRWETQYF
CDR3nt: TGTGCCAGCAGTCCCAGATGGGAGACCCAGTACTTC

d_gene: .
abundance: .
v_gene: TRBV18
j_gene: TRBJ1-1
CDR3aa: CASSPLQGRNTEAFF
CDR3nt: TGTGCCAGCTCACCGCTTCAGGGGCGGAACACTGAAGCTTTCTTT

d_gene: .
abundance: .
v_gene: TRBV2
j_gene: TRBJ2-6
CDR3aa: CASTGSTGANVLTF
CDR3nt: TGTGCCAGCACGGGGTCTACTGGGGCCAACGTCCTGACTTTC

d_gene: TRBD2
abundance: .
v_gene: TRBV2
j_gene: TRBJ2-4
CDR3aa: CASSLGLAVFQYF
CDR3nt: TGTGCCAGCAGTTTGGGACTAGCGGTTTTTCAGTACTTC

d_gene: TRBD2
abundance: .
v_gene: TRBV28
j_gene: TRBJ2-1
CDR3aa: CASRTLFGRANNEQFF
CDR3nt: TGTGCCAGCAGGACCCTATTCGGGAGGGCCAACAATGAGCAGTTCTTC

d_gene: TRBD2
abundance: .
v_gene: TRBV4-1
j_gene: TRBJ2-7
CDR3aa: CASSQGGGSSYEQYF
CDR3nt: TGCGCCAGCAGCCAAGGGGGCGGGAGTAGCTACGAGCAGTACTTC

d_gene: .
abundance: .
v_gene: TRBV2
j_gene: TRBJ2-5
CDR3aa: CASSEDPAWETQYF
CDR3nt: TGTGCCAGCAGTGAAGATCCGGCCTGGGAGACCCAGTACTTC

d_gene: TRBD2
abundance: .
v_gene: TRBV5-4
j_gene: TRBJ2-5
CDR3aa: CASSAGTSGGQETQYF
CDR3nt: TGTGCCAGCAGCGCTGGGACTAGCGGGGGCCAAGAGACCCAGTACTTC

d_gene: .
abundance: .
v_gene: TRBV18
j_gene: TRBJ2-7
CDR3aa: CASSPNSGDYEQYF
CDR3nt: TGTGCCAGCTCACCAAATAGCGGAGACTACGAGCAGTACTTC

d_gene: .
abundance: .
v_gene: TRBV27
j_gene: TRBJ2-7
CDR3aa: CASRLAGQGHEQYF
CDR3nt: TGTGCCAGCAGATTAGCGGGACAGGGCCACGAGCAGTACTTC

d_gene: .
abundance: .
v_gene: TRBV5-6
j_gene: TRBJ1-4
CDR3aa: CASSLGEKLFF
CDR3nt: TGTGCCAGCAGCTTGGGTGAAAAACTGTTTTTT

d_gene: .
abundance: .
v_gene: TRBV10-3
j_gene: TRBJ1-4
CDR3aa: CAISRGVSNEKLFF
CDR3nt: TGTGCCATCAGCCGCGGGGTATCTAATGAAAAACTGTTTTTT

d_gene: .
abundance: .
v_gene: TRBV7-2
j_gene: TRBJ2-1
CDR3aa: CASSLAIRESSYNEQFF
CDR3nt: TGTGCCAGCAGCTTAGCGATCAGGGAAAGCTCCTACAATGAGCAGTTCTTC

d_gene: TRBD1
abundance: .
v_gene: TRBV27
j_gene: TRBJ2-2
CDR3aa: CASSPRTGANTGELFF
CDR3nt: TGTGCCAGCAGTCCCCGGACAGGAGCGAACACCGGGGAGCTGTTTTTT

d_gene: .
abundance: .
v_gene: TRBV6-6
j_gene: TRBJ2-7
CDR3aa: CASSALAYEQYF
CDR3nt: TGTGCCAGCAGTGCCCTTGCTTACGAGCAGTACTTC

d_gene: .
abundance: .
v_gene: TRBV9
j_gene: TRBJ2-2
CDR3aa: CASSVVSHVTGELFF
CDR3nt: TGTGCCAGCAGCGTAGTTTCGCATGTCACCGGGGAGCTGTTTTTT

d_gene: .
abundance: .
v_gene: TRBV7-3
j_gene: TRBJ2-7
CDR3aa: CASSLTTRGEQYF
CDR3nt: TGTGCCAGCAGCTTGACGACTCGGGGCGAGCAGTACTTC

d_gene: TRBD2
abundance: .
v_gene: TRBV28
j_gene: TRBJ2-7
CDR3aa: CASLEGLAGSYEQYF
CDR3nt: TGTGCCAGCCTGGAAGGGCTAGCGGGTTCCTACGAGCAGTACTTC

d_gene: .
abundance: once
v_gene: TRBV2
j_gene: TRBJ2-7
CDR3aa: CASSASGYEQYF
CDR3nt: TGTGCCAGCAGTGCCTCGGGGTACGAGCAGTACTTC

d_gene: .
abundance: .
v_gene: TRBV28
j_gene: TRBJ1-5
CDR3aa: CASSGGIGNQPQHF
CDR3nt: TGTGCCAGCAGTGGGGGGATAGGCAATCAGCCCCAGCATTTT

d_gene: .
abundance: .
v_gene: TRBV7-3
j_gene: TRBJ2-2
CDR3aa: CASSFGGTGTGELFF
CDR3nt: TGTGCCAGCAGCTTTGGCGGGACCGGGACCGGGGAGCTGTTTTTT

d_gene: .
abundance: .
v_gene: TRBV6-5
j_gene: TRBJ2-1
CDR3aa: CASSSLVAGIYNEQFF
CDR3nt: TGTGCCAGCAGTTCTCTAGTGGCGGGCATCTACAATGAGCAGTTCTTC

d_gene: .
abundance: .
v_gene: TRBV28
j_gene: TRBJ2-4
CDR3aa: CASSSRRGPAIQYF
CDR3nt: TGTGCCAGCAGCTCCCGGCGGGGCCCGGCCATTCAGTACTTC

d_gene: TRBD1
abundance: .
v_gene: TRBV27
j_gene: TRBJ2-7
CDR3aa: CASLPTGTSYEQYF
CDR3nt: TGTGCCAGCTTACCGACAGGGACCTCCTACGAGCAGTACTTC

d_gene: TRBD1
abundance: .
v_gene: TRBV28
j_gene: TRBJ2-3
CDR3aa: CASSPTGASTDTQYF
CDR3nt: TGTGCCAGCAGCCCGACAGGGGCCAGCACAGATACGCAGTATTTT

d_gene: .
abundance: once
v_gene: TRBV18
j_gene: TRBJ2-7
CDR3aa: CASSPVSGGGNYEQYF
CDR3nt: TGTGCCAGCTCACCAGTGAGTGGGGGGGGCAACTACGAGCAGTACTTC

d_gene: .
abundance: .
v_gene: TRBV10-3
j_gene: TRBJ2-3
CDR3aa: CAISESGTNTDTQYF
CDR3nt: TGTGCCATCAGTGAGTCTGGGACCAATACAGATACGCAGTATTTT

d_gene: .
abundance: .
v_gene: TRBV19
j_gene: TRBJ2-3
CDR3aa: CASSIDLLGEGADTQYF
CDR3nt: TGTGCCAGTAGTATAGATCTACTTGGGGAGGGGGCAGATACGCAGTATTTT

d_gene: TRBD2
abundance: .
v_gene: TRBV6-5
j_gene: TRBJ2-1
CDR3aa: CASRIAGESYNEQFF
CDR3nt: TGTGCCAGCAGGATAGCGGGAGAATCGTACAATGAGCAGTTCTTC

d_gene: .
abundance: .
v_gene: TRBV25-1
j_gene: TRBJ2-2
CDR3aa: CASSASNTGELFF
CDR3nt: TGTGCCAGCAGTGCCAGCAACACCGGGGAGCTGTTTTTT

d_gene: .
abundance: once
v_gene: TRBV9
j_gene: TRBJ2-5
CDR3aa: CASSRSGTAETQYF
CDR3nt: TGTGCCAGCAGCCGATCTGGTACCGCCGAGACCCAGTACTTC

d_gene: .
abundance: .
v_gene: TRBV11-2
j_gene: TRBJ1-1
CDR3aa: CASSQEPGAPAFF
CDR3nt: TGTGCCAGCAGCCAAGAACCTGGGGCACCGGCTTTCTTT

d_gene: TRBD2
abundance: .
v_gene: TRBV4-3
j_gene: TRBJ2-1
CDR3aa: CASSQTRTSGTYNEQFF
CDR3nt: TGCGCCAGCAGCCAAACCCGGACTAGCGGCACCTACAATGAGCAGTTCTTC

d_gene: TRBD2
abundance: .
v_gene: TRBV5-6
j_gene: TRBJ2-4
CDR3aa: CASSRLALAKNIQYF
CDR3nt: TGTGCCAGCAGCCGACTAGCGTTGGCCAAAAACATTCAGTACTTC

d_gene: .
abundance: .
v_gene: TRBV19
j_gene: TRBJ2-7
CDR3aa: CASSIQEKAEQYF
CDR3nt: TGTGCCAGTAGTATACAGGAAAAAGCCGAGCAGTACTTC

d_gene: .
abundance: .
v_gene: TRBV15
j_gene: TRBJ2-5
CDR3aa: CATSSDRQETQYF
CDR3nt: TGTGCCACCAGCAGTGACAGGCAAGAGACCCAGTACTTC

d_gene: .
abundance: .
v_gene: TRBV27
j_gene: TRBJ2-1
CDR3aa: CASSSDLGGEYNEQFF
CDR3nt: TGTGCCAGCAGTTCGGATTTGGGAGGAGAATACAATGAGCAGTTCTTC

d_gene: TRBD1
abundance: .
v_gene: TRBV27
j_gene: TRBJ1-6
CDR3aa: CASSPGTGGGSPLHF
CDR3nt: TGTGCCAGCAGTCCAGGGACAGGGGGAGGTTCACCCCTCCACTTT

d_gene: .
abundance: once
v_gene: TRBV6-5
j_gene: TRBJ2-7
CDR3aa: CASRGERSYEQYF
CDR3nt: TGTGCCAGCAGAGGGGAGCGGTCCTACGAGCAGTACTTC

d_gene: .
abundance: .
v_gene: TRBV10-2
j_gene: TRBJ2-7
CDR3aa: CASTAGSSYYEQYF
CDR3nt: TGCGCCAGCACCGCTGGAAGTTCCTACTACGAGCAGTACTTC

d_gene: TRBD2
abundance: .
v_gene: TRBV11-2
j_gene: TRBJ2-7
CDR3aa: CASSLAGAYEQYF
CDR3nt: TGTGCCAGCAGCTTGGCGGGAGCCTACGAGCAGTACTTC

d_gene: .
abundance: .
v_gene: TRBV18
j_gene: TRBJ1-1
CDR3aa: CASSQGRGNTEAFF
CDR3nt: TGTGCCAGCTCACAAGGTCGGGGGAACACTGAAGCTTTCTTT

d_gene: .
abundance: .
v_gene: TRBV6-6
j_gene: TRBJ2-7
CDR3aa: CASSLQGNEQYF
CDR3nt: TGTGCCAGCAGCCTACAGGGAAACGAGCAGTACTTC

d_gene: TRBD1
abundance: .
v_gene: TRBV13
j_gene: TRBJ2-1
CDR3aa: CASSWGQSSYNEQFF
CDR3nt: TGTGCCAGCAGCTGGGGACAGAGCTCCTACAATGAGCAGTTCTTC

d_gene: TRBD1
abundance: .
v_gene: TRBV18
j_gene: TRBJ1-4
CDR3aa: CASSNRGGNEKLFF
CDR3nt: TGTGCCAGCTCCAACAGGGGCGGTAATGAAAAACTGTTTTTT

d_gene: TRBD2
abundance: .
v_gene: TRBV27
j_gene: TRBJ2-7
CDR3aa: CASSLGLEREQYF
CDR3nt: TGTGCCAGCAGTTTGGGACTAGAACGCGAGCAGTACTTC

d_gene: .
abundance: .
v_gene: TRBV11-2
j_gene: TRBJ2-5
CDR3aa: CASSFRKETQYF
CDR3nt: TGTGCCAGCAGCTTTCGGAAAGAGACCCAGTACTTC

d_gene: .
abundance: .
v_gene: TRBV12-5
j_gene: TRBJ2-3
CDR3aa: CASGFFGSHDTQYF
CDR3nt: TGTGCTAGTGGTTTCTTCGGGAGTCATGATACGCAGTATTTT

d_gene: TRBD1
abundance: .
v_gene: TRBV28
j_gene: TRBJ1-2
CDR3aa: CASSSGTGGIGSGYTF
CDR3nt: TGTGCCAGCAGTTCCGGGACAGGGGGCATAGGAAGTGGCTACACCTTC

d_gene: .
abundance: few
v_gene: TRBV19
j_gene: TRBJ2-7
CDR3aa: CASSIGQSYEQYF
CDR3nt: TGTGCCAGTAGTATAGGACAGTCCTACGAGCAGTACTTC

d_gene: TRBD2
abundance: .
v_gene: TRBV19
j_gene: TRBJ2-6
CDR3aa: CASSLTRLAGDLGANVLTF
CDR3nt: TGTGCCAGTAGTCTCACCAGACTAGCGGGAGATCTGGGGGCCAACGTCCTGACTTTC

d_gene: .
abundance: .
v_gene: TRBV5-6
j_gene: TRBJ2-7
CDR3aa: CASSLGYRAIHEQYF
CDR3nt: TGTGCCAGCAGCTTGGGGTATAGGGCTATCCACGAGCAGTACTTC

d_gene: .
abundance: .
v_gene: TRBV5-1
j_gene: TRBJ2-2
CDR3aa: CATRGTGELFF
CDR3nt: TGCGCCACTAGGGGAACCGGGGAGCTGTTTTTT

d_gene: .
abundance: .
v_gene: TRBV14
j_gene: TRBJ2-3
CDR3aa: CASSQANTQYF
CDR3nt: TGTGCCAGCAGCCAGGCAAATACGCAGTATTTT